This T cell receptor beta chain stems from a study of blood T cell repertoires in COVID-19. The V gene's germline CDR1 is MNHEY and CDR2 SVGAGI. The CDR3 has 15 residues. V was pared by 7 bases and J by 6 bases, with 21 bases between. In the authors' workflow: By means of reference gene primer amplification, nucleated cell counts were estimated. Libraries were prepared by immunoSEQ multiplex PCR; TCRdb keeps only in-frame clonotypes and omits some of them. Clone size and the V and J calls come from that table; the DNA yielded D and trimming. The profile shows roughly 150,000 clones, around 81% of them singletons.

This chain uses TRBV6-5 with TRBJ1-1; the D gene is possibly TRBD1 (6 bases). This TCR came from a man aged 55 to 70 with active or convalescent COVID-19. The sample comprised peripheral blood. The CDR3 reads CASTRIGGARAEAFF. The CDR3 DNA is TGTGCCAGCACCCGAATTGGGGGGGCGAGGGCTGAAGCTTTCTTT.